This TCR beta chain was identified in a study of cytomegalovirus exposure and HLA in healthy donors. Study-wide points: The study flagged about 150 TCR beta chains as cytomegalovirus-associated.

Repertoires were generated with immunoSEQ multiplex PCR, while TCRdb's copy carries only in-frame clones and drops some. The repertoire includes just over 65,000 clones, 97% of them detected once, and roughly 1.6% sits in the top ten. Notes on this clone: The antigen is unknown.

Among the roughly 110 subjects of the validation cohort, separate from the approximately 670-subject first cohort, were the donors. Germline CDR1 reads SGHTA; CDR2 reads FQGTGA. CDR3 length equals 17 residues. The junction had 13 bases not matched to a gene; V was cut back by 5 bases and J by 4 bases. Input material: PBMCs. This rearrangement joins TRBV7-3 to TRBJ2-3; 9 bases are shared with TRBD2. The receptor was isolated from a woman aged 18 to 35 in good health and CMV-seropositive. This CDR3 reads CASSPKPGLAIADTQYF. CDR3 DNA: TGTGCCAGCAGCCCTAAACCGGGACTAGCTATCGCAGATACGCAGTATTTT.